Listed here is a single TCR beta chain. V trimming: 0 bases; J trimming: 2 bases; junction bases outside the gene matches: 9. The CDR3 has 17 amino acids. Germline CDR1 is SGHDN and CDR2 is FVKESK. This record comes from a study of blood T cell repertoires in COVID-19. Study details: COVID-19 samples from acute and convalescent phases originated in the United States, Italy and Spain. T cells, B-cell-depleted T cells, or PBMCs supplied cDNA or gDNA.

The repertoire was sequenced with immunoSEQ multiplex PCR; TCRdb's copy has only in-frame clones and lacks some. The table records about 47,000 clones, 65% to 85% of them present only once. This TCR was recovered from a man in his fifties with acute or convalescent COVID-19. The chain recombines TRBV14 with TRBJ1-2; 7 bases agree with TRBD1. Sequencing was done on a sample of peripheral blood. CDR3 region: CASSQDSRTGANYGYTF. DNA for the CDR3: TGTGCCAGCAGCCAAGATTCGCGGACAGGCGCGAACTATGGCTACACCTTC.